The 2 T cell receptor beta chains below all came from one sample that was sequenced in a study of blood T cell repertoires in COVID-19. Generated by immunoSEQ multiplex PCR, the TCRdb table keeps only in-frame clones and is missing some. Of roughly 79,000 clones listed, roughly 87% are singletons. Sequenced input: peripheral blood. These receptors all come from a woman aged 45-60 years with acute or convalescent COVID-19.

The CDR3 protein is CASSLAGSWRSGYTF. For the CDR3, the DNA is TGTGCCAGCAGCTTGGCCGGCTCTTGGAGGTCTGGCTACACCTTC. The chain carries TRBV5-6 and TRBJ1-2; D remains unclear. The germline V gene encodes CDR1 SGHDT and CDR2 YYEEEE. This CDR3 spans 15 amino acids. The V and J ends lost 0 bases and 7 bases respectively, with 16 bases between them.

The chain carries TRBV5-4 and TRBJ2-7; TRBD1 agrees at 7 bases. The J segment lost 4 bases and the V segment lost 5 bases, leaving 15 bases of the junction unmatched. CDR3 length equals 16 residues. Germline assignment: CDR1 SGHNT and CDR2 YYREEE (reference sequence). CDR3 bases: TGTGCCAGCAGTTCGGGGCAGGGGGAATTTGGGTACGAGCAGTACTTC. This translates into CASSSGQGEFGYEQYF.